The next 6 T cell receptor beta chains were all read from a single sample in a study of blood T cell repertoires in COVID-19. Generated by immunoSEQ multiplex PCR, the TCRdb table keeps only in-frame clones and is missing some. Among 250,000 to 350,000 clones, 75% to 90% were seen once, and the ten largest hold 0.85% to 0.95%. The sample comprised peripheral blood. Receptors were obtained from a woman in her thirties or forties who had recovered from COVID-19.

This chain links TRBV5-1 with TRBJ2-2, with 10 bases aligning to TRBD1. V lost 4 bases, J lost 4 bases, and 4 bases stayed unmatched. CDR1 is SGHRS and CDR2 is YFSETQ in the germline V gene. The CDR3 has 15 amino acids. The CDR3 nucleotides read TGCGCCAGCAGCAGTCGGACAGGGGGCACCGGGGAGCTGTTTTTT. Encoded protein: CASSSRTGGTGELFF. Variable domain in full (rest from reference TRBV5-1 and TRBJ2-2): KAGVTQTPRYLIKTRGQQVTLSCSPISGHRSVSWYQQTPGQGLQFLFEYFSETQRNKGNFPGRFSGRQFSNSRSEMNVSTLELGDSALYLCASSSRTGGTGELFFGEGSRLTVL.

The CDR3 coding sequence is TGTGCCAGCTCACGACTAGCGGGAGTTGAGACCCAGTACTTC. This codes for CASSRLAGVETQYF. The chain couples TRBV18 to TRBJ2-5; 12 nucleotides agree with TRBD2. V lost 4 bases to trimming and J lost 5 bases; unmatched junction nucleotides: 2. The germline gives CDR1 KGHSH, CDR2 LQKENI. The CDR3 is 14 residues long.

In this sample, this clone turned up once. CDR3 amino acids: CSVSLQANTGELFF. In DNA form, the CDR3 reads TGCAGCGTCAGCCTACAGGCTAACACCGGGGAGCTGTTTTTT. V is TRBV29-1 and J is TRBJ2-2, with D perhaps TRBD1 (5 bases). The CDR3 extends over 14 amino acids. Trimming pared 6 bases from V and 2 bases from J, leaving 13 bases between. Germline CDR1 reads SQVTM; CDR2 reads ANQGSEA.

This clone came up once. The chain couples TRBV13 to TRBJ2-7, with 7 nucleotides matching TRBD1. The CDR3 length is 14 residues. CDR1 PRHDT and CDR2 FYEKMQ come from the germline V gene (reference sequence). V dropped 5 bases and J dropped 3; count of bases not matched to a gene: 7. Here the CDR3 DNA reads TGTGCCAGCAGCCCTCGACAGGGCGGCTACGAGCAGTACTTC. It encodes CASSPRQGGYEQYF.

The genes are TRBV3-1 (or the pseudogene TRBV3-2) and TRBJ2-6; 8 bases fit TRBD1. V dropped 1 base and J dropped 0; count of bases not matched to a gene: 5. Germline CDR1 is LGHDT and CDR2 is YNNKEL (reference sequence). The CDR3 covers 18 residues. DNA of the CDR3: TGTGCCAGCAGCCAAGTCGGACAGGGCTTCTCTGGGGCCAACGTCCTGACTTTC. This encodes CASSQVGQGFSGANVLTF.

CDR3 region: CASSIQNTGELFF. In DNA, the CDR3 is TGTGCCAGTAGTATACAGAACACCGGGGAGCTGTTTTTT. The chain couples TRBV19 to TRBJ2-2; D gene uncertain. From germline, CDR1 is LNHDA and CDR2 SQIVND (reference sequence). The germline V and J ends were trimmed by 2 bases and 1 base, with 2 bases remaining between them. This CDR3 has 13 amino acids.